The source of this TCR beta chain is a study of control samples from healthy donors and cancer patients. Method: immunoSEQ multiplex PCR; TCRdb's copy keeps in-frame clones and lacks some. The data contain about 130,000 clones, approximately 90% of them singletons. Germline CDR1 and CDR2: SEHNR and FQNEAQ (reference sequence). The CDR3 is 16 residues long. The V and J ends lost 4 bases and 6 bases respectively, with 18 bases between them. The chain recombines TRBV7-9 with TRBJ2-2, with D tentatively TRBD2 (6 bases). Sequenced material: blood. The sequence was collected from a man between 50 and 59 years old in good health. The CDR3 is CASSSSERLEPGELFF. Here the CDR3 DNA reads TGTGCCAGCAGCTCCTCTGAGCGACTAGAGCCCGGGGAGCTGTTTTTT. The full variable domain, its missing parts supplied by reference TRBV7-9 and TRBJ2-2, is DTGVSQNPRHKITKRGQNVTFRCDPISEHNRLYWYRQTLGQGPEFLTYFQNEAQLEKSRLLSDRFSAERPKGSFSTLEIQRTEQGDSAMYLCASSSSERLEPGELFFGEGSRLTVL.